This T cell receptor (beta chain) was recovered during a study of Ad26.COV2.S vaccination and SARS-CoV-2 variants. As to treatment: 15 to 20 received Ad26.COV2.S at low or high dose, single or two shots; about 5 received placebo; per-sample allocation not given. Each sample was drawn 63 days after the first injection (of vaccine or placebo). The donor was a Boston adult aged 18-55 years. The V gene's germline CDR1 is SGHTA and CDR2 FQGTGA. V gave up 4 bases and J gave up 0 bases, with 6 bases separating them. The CDR3 runs to 14 residues. Sequenced by immunoSEQ multiplex PCR; TCRdb stores in-frame clones only, minus some. The sample consists of approximately 350,000 clones, roughly 84% of them appearing once.

The specimen was peripheral blood, collected in a trial of Ad26.COV2.S vaccine versus placebo. The chain uses TRBV7-3 and TRBJ2-2; the D call may be TRBD1 or TRBD2 (5 bases each). This receptor was taken from a person between 18 and 59 years old who received the Ad26.COV2.S COVID-19 vaccine or a placebo. CDR3 sequence reads: CASSSGPNTGELFF. As DNA, the CDR3 is TGTGCCAGCAGCTCGGGACCGAACACCGGGGAGCTGTTTTTT.